The 5 T cell receptor beta chains listed next were all sequenced from one sample in a study of T-cell memory formation after mild COVID-19. TCRdb re-called the 5' RACE reads through MiXCR, storing one row per CDR3 protein. The sample lists about 350,000 distinct CDR3 sequences; roughly 13% were seen once. Sequenced material: PBMCs or a T cell subset sorted from them (not recorded which). The receptors originated from a man aged 18-30 years who had mild COVID-19 (a few samples of this study predate the infection). Cell type and time point are not known.

This chain connects TRBV5-8 to TRBJ2-5; D is possibly TRBD2 (6 bases). Germline values: CDR1 SGHTS, CDR2 YDEGEE. The CDR3 length is 15 residues. V was clipped by 4 bases and J by 4 bases, with 17 bases between them. DNA of the CDR3: TGTGCCAGCAGCCCGGACACAGGAGCGGGAGAGACCCAGTACTTC. This sequence encodes CASSPDTGAGETQYF.

This sequence joins TRBV19 and TRBJ1-1; TRBD1 is a possible D gene (6 bases). This CDR3 is built from 16 residues. Per the germline V gene, CDR1 is LNHDA and CDR2 is SQIVND (reference sequence). The V gene lost 3 bases and the J gene lost 6 bases, with 20 bases spanning the gap. The CDR3 bases are TGTGCCAGTAGTATTGTGGGGGGACATCGGGGGTCTGAAGCTTTCTTT. Its translation: CASSIVGGHRGSEAFF.

This clonotype occurred a few times. CDR3 sequence (DNA): TGCGCCAGCAGCTTGAGGGGCACCCCGAACACCGGGGAGCTGTTTTTT. Protein sequence: CASSLRGTPNTGELFF. V usage is TRBV5-1 and J usage is TRBJ2-2, with D perhaps TRBD1 (5 bases). The V gene's germline CDR1 is SGHRS and CDR2 YFSETQ. This CDR3 has 16 residues. Trimming removed 1 base from V and 0 bases from J, with 10 bases in between. Variable domain in full (rest from reference TRBV5-1 and TRBJ2-2): KAGVTQTPRYLIKTRGQQVTLSCSPISGHRSVSWYQQTPGQGLQFLFEYFSETQRNKGNFPGRFSGRQFSNSRSEMNVSTLELGDSALYLCASSLRGTPNTGELFFGEGSRLTVL.

The sample holds a few counts of this clonotype. The rearrangement joins TRBV4-2 to TRBJ2-7; 8 nucleotides line up with TRBD2. Germline loops: CDR1 LGHNA, CDR2 YNFKEQ. The CDR3 contains 16 residues. Trimming removed 4 bases from V and 2 bases from J; junction bases left unmatched: 10. The CDR3 sequence is CASSPPQAGGAYEQYF. The CDR3 DNA follows: TGTGCCAGCAGCCCCCCCCAGGCCGGGGGGGCCTACGAGCAGTACTTC.

This clonotype has more than one count but fewer than ten. In nucleotides, the CDR3 is TGTGCCAGCAACTTCTTTTACACGTCCTCTAATGAAAAACTGTTTTTT. Its translation: CASNFFYTSSNEKLFF. The V and J genes are TRBV5-5 and TRBJ1-4, with D hard to call. The CDR3 runs 16 residues. Trimming stripped 6 bases from V and 3 bases from J, with 18 bases between. The germline gives CDR1 SGHKS, CDR2 YYEKEE (reference sequence).